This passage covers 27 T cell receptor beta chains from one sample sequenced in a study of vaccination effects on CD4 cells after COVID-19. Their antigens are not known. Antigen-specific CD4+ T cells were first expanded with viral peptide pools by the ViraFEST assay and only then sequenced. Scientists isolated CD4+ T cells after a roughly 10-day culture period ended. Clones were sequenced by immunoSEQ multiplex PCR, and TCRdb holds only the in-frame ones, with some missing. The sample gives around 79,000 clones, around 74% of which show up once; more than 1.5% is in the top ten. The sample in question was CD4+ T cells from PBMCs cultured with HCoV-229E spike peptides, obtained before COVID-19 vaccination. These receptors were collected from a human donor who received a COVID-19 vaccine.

The CDR3 sequence is CASSQNRVGEQFF. The CDR3, as DNA: TGTGCCAGCAGCCAGAACAGGGTTGGGGAGCAGTTCTTC. This chain connects TRBV6-5 to TRBJ2-1, with D perhaps TRBD1 (6 bases). CDR1 MNHEY and CDR2 SVGAGI come from the germline V gene. Trimming pared 6 bases from V and 10 bases from J, leaving 16 bases between. The CDR3 is 13 residues long.

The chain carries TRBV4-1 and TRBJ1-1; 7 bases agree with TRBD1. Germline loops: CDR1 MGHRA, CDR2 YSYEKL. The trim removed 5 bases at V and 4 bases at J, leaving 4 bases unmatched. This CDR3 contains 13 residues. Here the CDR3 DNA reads TGCGCCAGCAGCTCCCGGGACAGCACTGAAGCTTTCTTT. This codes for CASSSRDSTEAFF.

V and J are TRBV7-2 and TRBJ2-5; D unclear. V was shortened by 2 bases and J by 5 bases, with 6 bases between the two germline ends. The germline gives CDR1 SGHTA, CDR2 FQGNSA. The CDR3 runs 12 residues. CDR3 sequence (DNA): TGTGCCAGCAGCTTAAGGGTCGAGACCCAGTACTTC. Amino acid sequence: CASSLRVETQYF.

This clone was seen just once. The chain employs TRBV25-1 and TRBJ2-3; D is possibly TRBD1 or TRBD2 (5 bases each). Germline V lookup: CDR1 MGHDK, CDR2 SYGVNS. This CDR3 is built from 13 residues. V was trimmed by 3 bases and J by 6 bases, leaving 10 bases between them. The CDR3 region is CASSEGPMDTQYF. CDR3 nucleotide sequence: TGTGCCAGCAGTGAGGGACCGATGGATACGCAGTATTTT.

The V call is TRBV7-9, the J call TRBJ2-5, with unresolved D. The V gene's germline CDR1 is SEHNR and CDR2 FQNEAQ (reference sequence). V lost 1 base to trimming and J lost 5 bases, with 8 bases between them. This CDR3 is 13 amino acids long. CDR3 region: CASSLGSLETQYF. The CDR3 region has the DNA TGTGCCAGCAGCTTAGGGTCTCTTGAGACCCAGTACTTC.

CDR3 residues: CASSSQVNTEAFF. In nucleotides, the CDR3 is TGTGCCAGCAGCTCTCAGGTGAACACTGAAGCTTTCTTT. J is TRBJ1-1 and V is TRBV7-2, with D unresolved. This CDR3 is 13 amino acids long. V lost 4 bases and J 0 bases, leaving 6 bases between the germline ends. From germline, CDR1 is SGHTA and CDR2 FQGNSA.

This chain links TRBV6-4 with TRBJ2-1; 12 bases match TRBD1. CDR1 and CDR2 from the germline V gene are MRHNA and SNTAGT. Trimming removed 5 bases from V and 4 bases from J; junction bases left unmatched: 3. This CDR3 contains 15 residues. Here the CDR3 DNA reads TGTGCCAGCAGTATGGGACAGGGGGCTTACAATGAGCAGTTCTTC. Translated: CASSMGQGAYNEQFF.

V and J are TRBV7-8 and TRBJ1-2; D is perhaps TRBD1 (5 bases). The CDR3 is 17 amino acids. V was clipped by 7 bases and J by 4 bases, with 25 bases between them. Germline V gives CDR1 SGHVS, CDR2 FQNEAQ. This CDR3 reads CASTPNGGGGLIYGYTF. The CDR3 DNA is TGTGCCAGCACCCCGAACGGGGGTGGTGGGTTAATCTATGGCTACACCTTC.

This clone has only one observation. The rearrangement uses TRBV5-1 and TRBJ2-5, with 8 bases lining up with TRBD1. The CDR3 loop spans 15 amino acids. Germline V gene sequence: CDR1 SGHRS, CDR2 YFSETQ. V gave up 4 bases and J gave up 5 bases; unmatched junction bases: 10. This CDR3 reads CASSRDGQGLETQYF. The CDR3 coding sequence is TGCGCCAGCAGCAGAGACGGACAGGGCTTGGAGACCCAGTACTTC.

CDR3 protein: CASSPHPGALDGYTF. The DNA of the CDR3 is TGTGCCAGCAGCCCTCACCCAGGGGCGCTCGATGGCTACACCTTC. The chain has TRBV7-2 and TRBJ1-2, with a tentative D call TRBD1 (6 bases). This CDR3 has 15 amino acids. CDR1 is SGHTA, CDR2 FQGNSA, per germline. With 5 bases removed from V and 6 bases from J, the gap between germline ends came to 19 bases. Drawing the rest from reference TRBV7-2 and TRBJ1-2, the complete variable domain is GAGVSQSPSNKVTEKGKDVELRCDPISGHTALYWYRQSLGQGLEFLIYFQGNSAPDKSGLPSDRFSAERTGGSVSTLTIQRTQQEDSAVYLCASSPHPGALDGYTFGSGTRLTVV.

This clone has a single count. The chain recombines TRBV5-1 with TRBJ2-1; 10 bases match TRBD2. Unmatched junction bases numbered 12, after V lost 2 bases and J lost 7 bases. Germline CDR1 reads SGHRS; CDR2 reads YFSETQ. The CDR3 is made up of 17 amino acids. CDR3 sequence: CASSFLGERGGPNEQFF. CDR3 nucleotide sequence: TGCGCCAGCAGCTTCCTCGGGGAGCGGGGGGGCCCTAATGAGCAGTTCTTC.

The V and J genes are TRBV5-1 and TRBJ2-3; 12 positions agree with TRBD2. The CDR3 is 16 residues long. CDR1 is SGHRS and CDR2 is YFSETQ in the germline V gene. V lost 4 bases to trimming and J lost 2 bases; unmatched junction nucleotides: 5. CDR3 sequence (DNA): TGCGCCAGCAGCCCGGGACTAGCGGGCCCCACAGATACGCAGTATTTT. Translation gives CASSPGLAGPTDTQYF.

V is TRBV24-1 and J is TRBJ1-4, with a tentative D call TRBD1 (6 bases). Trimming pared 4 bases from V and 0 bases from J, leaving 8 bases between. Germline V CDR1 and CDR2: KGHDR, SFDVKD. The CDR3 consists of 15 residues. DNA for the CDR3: TGTGCCACCAGTGACTCAGGGGCAACTAATGAAAAACTGTTTTTT. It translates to CATSDSGATNEKLFF.

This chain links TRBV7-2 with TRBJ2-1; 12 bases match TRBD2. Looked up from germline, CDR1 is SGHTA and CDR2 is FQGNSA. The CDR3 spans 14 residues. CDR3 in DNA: TGTGCGACTAGCGGGGGTGTTACCTACAATGAGCAGTTCTTC. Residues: CATSGGVTYNEQFF.

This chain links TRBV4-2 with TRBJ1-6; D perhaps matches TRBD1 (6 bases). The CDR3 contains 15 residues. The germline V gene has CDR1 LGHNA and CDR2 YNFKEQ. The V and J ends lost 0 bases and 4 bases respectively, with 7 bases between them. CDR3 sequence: CASSQEGQYNSPLHF. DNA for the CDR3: TGTGCCAGCAGCCAAGAAGGACAGTATAATTCACCCCTCCACTTT.

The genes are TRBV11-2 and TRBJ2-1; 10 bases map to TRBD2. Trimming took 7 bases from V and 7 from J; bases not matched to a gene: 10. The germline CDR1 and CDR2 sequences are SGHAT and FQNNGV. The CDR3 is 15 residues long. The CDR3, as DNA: TGTGCCAGCACCCGGGGAGCGGGGGGGCCGAATGAGCAGTTCTTC. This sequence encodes CASTRGAGGPNEQFF.

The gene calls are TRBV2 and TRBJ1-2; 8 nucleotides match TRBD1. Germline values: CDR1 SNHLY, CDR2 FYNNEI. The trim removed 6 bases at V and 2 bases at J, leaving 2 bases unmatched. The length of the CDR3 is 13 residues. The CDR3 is CASRTGGNYGYTF. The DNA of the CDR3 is TGTGCCAGCAGAACAGGGGGAAACTATGGCTACACCTTC. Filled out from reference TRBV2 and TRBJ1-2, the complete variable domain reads EPEVTQTPSHQVTQMGQEVILRCVPISNHLYFYWYRQILGQKVEFLVSFYNNEISEKSEIFDDQFSVERPDGSNFTLKIRSTKLEDSAMYFCASRTGGNYGYTFGSGTRLTVV.

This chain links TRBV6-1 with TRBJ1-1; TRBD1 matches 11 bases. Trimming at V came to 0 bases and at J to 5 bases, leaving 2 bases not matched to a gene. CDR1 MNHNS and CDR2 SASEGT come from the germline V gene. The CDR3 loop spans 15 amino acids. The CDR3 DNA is TGTGCCAGCAGTGAAGCGGGACAGGGGGGTACTGAAGCTTTCTTT. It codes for CASSEAGQGGTEAFF.

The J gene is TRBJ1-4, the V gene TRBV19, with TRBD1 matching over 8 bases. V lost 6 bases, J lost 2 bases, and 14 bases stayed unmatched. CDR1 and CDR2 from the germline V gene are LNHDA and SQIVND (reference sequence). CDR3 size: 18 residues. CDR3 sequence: CASSQEGQGVPTNEKLFF. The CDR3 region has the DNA TGTGCCAGTAGCCAAGAAGGACAGGGCGTTCCGACTAATGAAAAACTGTTTTTT.

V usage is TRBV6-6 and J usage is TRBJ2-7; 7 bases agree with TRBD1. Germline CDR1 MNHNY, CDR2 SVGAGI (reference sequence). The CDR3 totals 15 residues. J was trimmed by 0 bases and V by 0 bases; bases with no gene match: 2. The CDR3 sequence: CASSYSGTASYEQYV. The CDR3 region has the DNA TGTGCCAGCAGTTACTCCGGGACAGCCTCCTACGAGCAGTACGTC.

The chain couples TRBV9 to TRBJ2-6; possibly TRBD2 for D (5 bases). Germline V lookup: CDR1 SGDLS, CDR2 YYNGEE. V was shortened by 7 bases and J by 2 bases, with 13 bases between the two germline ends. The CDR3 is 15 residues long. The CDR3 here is CASGFGRAGANVLTF. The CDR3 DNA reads TGTGCCAGCGGCTTTGGGCGGGCTGGGGCCAACGTCCTGACTTTC.

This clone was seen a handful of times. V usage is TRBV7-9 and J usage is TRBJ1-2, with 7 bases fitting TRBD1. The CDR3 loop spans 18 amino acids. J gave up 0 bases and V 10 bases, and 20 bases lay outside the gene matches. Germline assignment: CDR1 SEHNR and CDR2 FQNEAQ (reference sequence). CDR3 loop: CATRRVRGLLLSNYGYTF. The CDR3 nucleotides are TGTGCCACCCGACGGGTCAGGGGGTTACTCCTTTCTAACTATGGCTACACCTTC. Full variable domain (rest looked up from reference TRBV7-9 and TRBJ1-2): DTGVSQNPRHKITKRGQNVTFRCDPISEHNRLYWYRQTLGQGPEFLTYFQNEAQLEKSRLLSDRFSAERPKGSFSTLEIQRTEQGDSAMYLCATRRVRGLLLSNYGYTFGSGTRLTVV.

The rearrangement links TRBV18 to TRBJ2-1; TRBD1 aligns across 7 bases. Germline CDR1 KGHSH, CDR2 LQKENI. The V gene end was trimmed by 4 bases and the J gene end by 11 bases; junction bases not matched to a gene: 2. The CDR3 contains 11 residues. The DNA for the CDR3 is TGTGCCAGCTCACGGGGACAGCAGCAGTTCTTC. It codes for CASSRGQQQFF.

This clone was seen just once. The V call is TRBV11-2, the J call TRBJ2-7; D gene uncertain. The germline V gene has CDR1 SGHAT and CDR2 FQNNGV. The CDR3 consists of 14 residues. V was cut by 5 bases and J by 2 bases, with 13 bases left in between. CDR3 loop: CASSRSSRTYEQYV. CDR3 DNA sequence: TGTGCCAGCAGCCGGAGTAGCCGCACCTACGAGCAGTACGTC.

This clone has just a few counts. The CDR3 here is CASSQEGVNGSPLHF. The CDR3 nucleotides are TGCGCCAGCAGCCAAGAAGGGGTAAACGGGTCACCCCTCCACTTT. This chain connects TRBV4-3 to TRBJ1-6; weak D call: TRBD1 (5 bases). This CDR3 is 15 amino acids long. Germline loops: CDR1 LGHNA, CDR2 YSLEER. Trimming removed 0 bases at V and 10 bases at J, with 13 bases between.

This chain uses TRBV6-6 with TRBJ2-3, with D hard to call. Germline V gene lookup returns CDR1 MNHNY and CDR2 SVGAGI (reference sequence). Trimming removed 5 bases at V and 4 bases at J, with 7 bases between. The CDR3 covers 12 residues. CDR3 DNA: TGTGCCAGCAGTGCGAGCGCAGATACGCAGTATTTT. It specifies CASSASADTQYF.

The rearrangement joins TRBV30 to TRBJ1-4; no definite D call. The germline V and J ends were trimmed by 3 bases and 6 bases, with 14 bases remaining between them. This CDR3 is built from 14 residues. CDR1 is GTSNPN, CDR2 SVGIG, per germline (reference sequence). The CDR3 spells CAWSFDGRDEKLFF. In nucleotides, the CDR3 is TGTGCCTGGAGCTTTGACGGGCGTGATGAAAAACTGTTTTTT.